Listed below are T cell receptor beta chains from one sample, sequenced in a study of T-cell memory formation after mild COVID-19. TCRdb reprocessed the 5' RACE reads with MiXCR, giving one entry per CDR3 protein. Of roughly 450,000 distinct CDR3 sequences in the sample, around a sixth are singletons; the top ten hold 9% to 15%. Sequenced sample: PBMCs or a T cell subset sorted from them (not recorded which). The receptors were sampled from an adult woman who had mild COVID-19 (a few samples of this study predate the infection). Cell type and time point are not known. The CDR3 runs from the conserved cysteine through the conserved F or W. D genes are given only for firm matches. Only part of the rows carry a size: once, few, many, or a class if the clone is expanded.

TGTGCCAGCAGCCCAAGCGGGATCAATGAGCAGTTCTTC,CASSPSGINEQFF,TRBJ2-1,TRBV13,TRBD2,-
TGTGCCAGCAGCCCCCGAACACAGGGGAACACTGAAGCTTTCTTT,CASSPRTQGNTEAFF,TRBJ1-1,TRBV4-2,-,-
TGTGCCAGCAGTGAAAAAGGGGACAGGAACACTGAAGCTTTCTTT,CASSEKGDRNTEAFF,TRBJ1-1,TRBV6-1,TRBD1,-
TGCAGCGTTGGGACAGGCTACAATCAGCCCCAGCATTTT,CSVGTGYNQPQHF,TRBJ1-5,TRBV29-1,TRBD1,few
TGTGCCAGCAGTGGGGCTAGCGGTCTCTACAATGAGCAGTTCTTC,CASSGASGLYNEQFF,TRBJ2-1,TRBV6-2/TRBV6-3,TRBD2,-
TGTGCCAGCAGCCAAGATTCGGGCCTTTCCTACGAGCAGTACTTC,CASSQDSGLSYEQYF,TRBJ2-7,TRBV3-1,-,few
TGTGCCAGCAGCCCTCGACAGGGCTATGAGCAGTTCTTC,CASSPRQGYEQFF,TRBJ2-1,TRBV11-3,TRBD1,-
TGCGCCAGCAGCCAAGATCCGTTTAGCGGGGGGGGCACAGATACGCAGTATTTT,CASSQDPFSGGGTDTQYF,TRBJ2-3,TRBV4-1,TRBD2,-
TGCGCCAGCAGCTTACAGGGAGTTAATAATTCACCCCTCCACTTT,CASSLQGVNNSPLHF,TRBJ1-6,TRBV5-1,-,-
TGTGCCACAAGCCTCGGAAGATCCAATGAGCAGTTCTTC,CATSLGRSNEQFF,TRBJ2-1,TRBV7-3,-,-
TGTGCCAGCAGCCAAATCGGGGACATCCGAGACGCGAACACCGGGGAGCTGTTTTTT,CASSQIGDIRDANTGELFF,TRBJ2-2,TRBV3-1,-,-
TGCGCCAGCCAAACTCGACAGGGCCAAGAGACCCAGTACTTC,CASQTRQGQETQYF,TRBJ2-5,TRBV5-1,TRBD1,few
TGCAGCACGAAGGCCCGGGGGCCTGCGGGGGTTGAGCAGTTCTTC,CSTKARGPAGVEQFF,TRBJ2-1,TRBV20-1,-,-
TGCAGTGCTAGACCCGGGACAGGGGTAGCCGAAGCTTTCTTT,CSARPGTGVAEAFF,TRBJ1-1,TRBV20-1,TRBD1,many
TGTGCCTGGAGTGTATCTGGGGAGCAGTTCTTC,CAWSVSGEQFF,TRBJ2-1,TRBV30,-,few
TGCGCCAGCAGCCCGGACGGGGGTACCTACAATGAGCAGTTCTTC,CASSPDGGTYNEQFF,TRBJ2-1,TRBV5-1,-,-